This T cell receptor (beta chain) came from a study of T cell repertoires in cytomegalovirus infection. This clonotype has a count of ten or more. No antigen is known for it. A single record per CDR3 protein comes from TCRdb applying MiXCR to the reads. The table includes approximately 490,000 distinct CDR3 sequences, approximately 10% detected once. Study-level results: Clonotype analysis showed dominance of the ex vivo response by HLA-C-restricted CMV-specific TCR beta clonotypes. CMV carriers with the relevant HLA were identified by cumulative public TCR beta family frequency.

The CDR3 runs to 15 residues. Germline assignment: CDR1 MNHEY and CDR2 SVGEGT. The junction had 7 bases not matched to a gene; V was cut back by 4 bases and J by 3 bases. This TCR was recovered from a human donor in good health (CMV status not recorded). Some clones in this sample may be carry-over from other donors' samples. The rearrangement links TRBV6-2 or TRBV6-3 to TRBJ2-7; 9 nucleotides line up with TRBD2. The sequenced material came from PBMCs. CDR3 protein: CASSLRAGGYYEQYF. CDR3 DNA sequence: TGTGCCAGCAGTTTAAGAGCGGGAGGTTACTACGAGCAGTACTTC.